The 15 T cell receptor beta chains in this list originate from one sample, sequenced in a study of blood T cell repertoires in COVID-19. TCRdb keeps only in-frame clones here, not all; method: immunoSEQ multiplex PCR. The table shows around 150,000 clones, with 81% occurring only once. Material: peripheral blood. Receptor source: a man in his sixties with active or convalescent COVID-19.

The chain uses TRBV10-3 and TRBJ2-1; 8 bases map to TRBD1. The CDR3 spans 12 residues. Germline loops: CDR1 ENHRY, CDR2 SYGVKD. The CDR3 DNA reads TGTGCATCCGGGACAGGCTACAATGAGCAGTTCTTC. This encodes CASGTGYNEQFF.

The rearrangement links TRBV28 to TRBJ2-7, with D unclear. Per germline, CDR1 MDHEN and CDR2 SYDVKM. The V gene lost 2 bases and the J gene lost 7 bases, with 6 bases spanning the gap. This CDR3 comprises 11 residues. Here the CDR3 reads CASSLKREQYF. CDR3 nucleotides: TGTGCCAGCAGTTTAAAGCGTGAGCAGTACTTC.

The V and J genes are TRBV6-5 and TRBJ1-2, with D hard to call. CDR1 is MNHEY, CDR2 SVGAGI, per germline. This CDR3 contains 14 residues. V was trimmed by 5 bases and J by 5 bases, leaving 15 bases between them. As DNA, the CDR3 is TGTGCCAGCAGTCCCTCGTCCCAGAGGTATGGCTACACCTTC. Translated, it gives CASSPSSQRYGYTF.

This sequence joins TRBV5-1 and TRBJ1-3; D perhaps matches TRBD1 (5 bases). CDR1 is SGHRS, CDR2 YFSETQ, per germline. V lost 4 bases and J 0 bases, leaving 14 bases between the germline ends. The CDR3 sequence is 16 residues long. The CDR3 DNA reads TGCGCCAGCAGCCCTACAGGCAGCCGCTCTGGAAACACCATATATTTT. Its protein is CASSPTGSRSGNTIYF.

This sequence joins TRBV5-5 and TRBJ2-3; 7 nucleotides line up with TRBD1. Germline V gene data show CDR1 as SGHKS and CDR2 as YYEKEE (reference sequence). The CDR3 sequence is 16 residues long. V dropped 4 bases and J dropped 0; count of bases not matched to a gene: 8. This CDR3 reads CASSLRQGSSTDTQYF. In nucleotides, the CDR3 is TGTGCCAGCAGCCTCCGACAGGGCTCTAGCACAGATACGCAGTATTTT.

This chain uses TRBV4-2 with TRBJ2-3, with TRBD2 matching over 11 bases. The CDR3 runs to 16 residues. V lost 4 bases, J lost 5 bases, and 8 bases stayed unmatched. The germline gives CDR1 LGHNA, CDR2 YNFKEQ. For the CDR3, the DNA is TGTGCCAGCAGCCGTATTAGCGGGGGGGCAAGAGATACGCAGTATTTT. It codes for CASSRISGGARDTQYF.

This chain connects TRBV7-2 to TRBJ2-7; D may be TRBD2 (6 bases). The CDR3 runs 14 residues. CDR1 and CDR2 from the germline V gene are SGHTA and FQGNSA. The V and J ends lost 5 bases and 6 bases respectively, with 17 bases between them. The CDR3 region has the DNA TGTGCCAGCAGCCCCGGAGGGGCCTCCAGCGAGCAGTACTTC. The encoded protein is CASSPGGASSEQYF. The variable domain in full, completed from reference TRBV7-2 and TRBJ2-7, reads GAGVSQSPSNKVTEKGKDVELRCDPISGHTALYWYRQSLGQGLEFLIYFQGNSAPDKSGLPSDRFSAERTGGSVSTLTIQRTQQEDSAVYLCASSPGGASSEQYFGPGTRLTVT.

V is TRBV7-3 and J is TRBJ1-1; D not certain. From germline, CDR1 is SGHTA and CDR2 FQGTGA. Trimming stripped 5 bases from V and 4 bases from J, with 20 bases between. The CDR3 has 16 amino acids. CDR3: CASSPGSSVAGTEAFF. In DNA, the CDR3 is TGTGCCAGCAGCCCCGGGTCGAGTGTCGCGGGCACTGAAGCTTTCTTT.

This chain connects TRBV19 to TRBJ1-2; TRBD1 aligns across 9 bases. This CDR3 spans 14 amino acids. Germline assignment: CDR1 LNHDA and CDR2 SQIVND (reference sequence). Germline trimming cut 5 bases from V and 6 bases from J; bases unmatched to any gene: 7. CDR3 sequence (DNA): TGTGCCAGTAGTTACAGGACAGGGGAACATGGCTACACCTTC. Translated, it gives CASSYRTGEHGYTF.

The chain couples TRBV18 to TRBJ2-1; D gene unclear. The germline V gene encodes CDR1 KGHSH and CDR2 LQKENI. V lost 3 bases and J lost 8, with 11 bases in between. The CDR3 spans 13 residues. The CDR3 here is CASSPPRIHEQFF. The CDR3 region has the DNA TGTGCCAGCTCACCCCCCCGTATCCATGAGCAGTTCTTC.

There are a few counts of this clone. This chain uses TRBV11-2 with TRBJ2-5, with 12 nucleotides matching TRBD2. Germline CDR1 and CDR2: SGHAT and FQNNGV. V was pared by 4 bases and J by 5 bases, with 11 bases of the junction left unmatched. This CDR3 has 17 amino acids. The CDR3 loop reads CASSSRLAGVSGETQYF. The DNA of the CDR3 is TGTGCCAGCAGCTCAAGACTAGCGGGAGTGAGTGGGGAGACCCAGTACTTC.

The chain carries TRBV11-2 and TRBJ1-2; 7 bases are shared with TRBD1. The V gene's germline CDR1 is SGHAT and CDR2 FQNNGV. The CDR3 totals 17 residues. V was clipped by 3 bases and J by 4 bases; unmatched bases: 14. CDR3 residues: CASSLGRTGEKSYGYTF. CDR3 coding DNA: TGTGCCAGCAGCTTGGGGAGGACAGGAGAAAAGAGCTATGGCTACACCTTC.

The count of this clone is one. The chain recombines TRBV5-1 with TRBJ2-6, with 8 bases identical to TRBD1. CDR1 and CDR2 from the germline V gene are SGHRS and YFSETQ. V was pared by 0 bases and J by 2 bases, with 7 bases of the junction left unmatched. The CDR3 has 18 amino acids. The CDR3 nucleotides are TGCGCCAGCAGCTTGGGTACAGGGGGGACGGCTGGGGCCAACGTCCTGACTTTC. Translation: CASSLGTGGTAGANVLTF.

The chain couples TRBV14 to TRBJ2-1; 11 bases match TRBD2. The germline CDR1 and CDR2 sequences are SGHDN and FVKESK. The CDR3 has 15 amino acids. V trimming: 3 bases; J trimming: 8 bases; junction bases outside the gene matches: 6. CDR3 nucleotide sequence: TGTGCCAGCAGCCAGGCACTAGCGGGAGTGGATGAGCAGTTCTTC. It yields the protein CASSQALAGVDEQFF.

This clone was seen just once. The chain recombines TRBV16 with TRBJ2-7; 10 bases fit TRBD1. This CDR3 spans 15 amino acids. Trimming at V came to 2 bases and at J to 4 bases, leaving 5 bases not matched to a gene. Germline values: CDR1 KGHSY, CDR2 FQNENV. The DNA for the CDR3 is TGTGCCAGCAGCCAACGGACAGGGGGTGTATACGAGCAGTACTTC. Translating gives CASSQRTGGVYEQYF.